A selection of T cell receptor beta chains follows, all from one sample in a study of shared clonotypes between healthy human individuals. Profiled with immunoSEQ multiplex PCR; TCRdb holds only in-frame clones, not every one. The sample shows 1.6 million or so clones, 95% to 97% of them seen only once. The sample taken for sequencing was naive CD4+ T cells sorted from blood. These receptor sequences come from a man aged 25-45 years in good health. Each CDR3 is given with its conserved first and last residue.

>14|TRBV7-6|TRBJ1-1
CASSLEGSRTEAFF
>11|TRBV20-1|TRBJ2-7
CSGGNSYEQYF
>13|TRBV7-6|TRBJ2-2
CASSFTGTGELFF
>15|TRBV11-2|TRBJ2-1
CASSRLGGSYNEQFF
>17|TRBV6-9|TRBJ2-5
CASTSRWRGEYQETQYF
>16|TRBV6-5|TRBJ1-3
CASSLGHPSSGNTIYF
>15|TRBV10-3|TRBJ1-5
CAISEEGQGAQPQHF
>14|TRBV5-6|TRBJ1-1
CASSLNRRGTEAFF
>13|TRBV2|TRBJ1-5
CASSRQNDQPQHF
>15|TRBV5-4|TRBJ1-4
CASSTGQGVREKLFF
>15|TRBV27|TRBJ1-3
CASSFGGHSGNTIYF
>14|TRBV27|TRBJ2-3
CARDTGEVADTQYF
>14|TRBV10-3|TRBJ2-5
CAISEGSYGETQYF
>15|TRBV10-2|TRBJ2-6
CASRELYSGANVLTF
>14|TRBV9|TRBJ1-1
CASSVDGGAAEAFF
>15|TRBV29-1|TRBJ2-7
CSVGGTSGISYEQYF
>17|TRBV5-1|TRBJ2-2
CASSLGVAQKNTGELFF
>16|TRBV5-4|TRBJ1-3
CASSHKAESSGNTIYF
>12|TRBV30|TRBJ1-2
CAWSPDQYGYTF
>11|TRBV28|TRBJ2-1
CASLSRDRKFF
>17|TRBV7-3|TRBJ2-1
CASSLIPAGGPGNEQFF
>16|TRBV5-4|TRBJ2-3
CASSPRDRRITDTQYF
>15|TRBV29-1|TRBJ2-3
CSVVGGRAGGDTQYF
>12|TRBV5-1|TRBJ2-3
CASKRLLNTQYF
>16|TRBV2|TRBJ2-7
CASGRSRGTLQGEQYF
>14|TRBV19|TRBJ2-5
CASSAPYGRETQYF
>15|TRBV19|TRBJ1-5
CASSIGTGRNQPQHF
>16|TRBV7-9|TRBJ2-5
CAGGLAGGKGEETQYF
>18|TRBV5-1|TRBJ1-5
CASSPHSDRGLSNQPQHF
>18|TRBV5-6|TRBJ2-5
CASSLGLTSGRVIETQYF
>11|TRBV11-2|TRBJ2-7
CASTTGGNWDF
>14|TRBV6-1|TRBJ2-7
CASSQDRGSYEQYF
>14|TRBV5-1|TRBJ2-2
CASSLVAGVVELFF
>16|TRBV7-6|TRBJ2-2
CASSLVVTGYTGELFF
>12|TRBV5-1|TRBJ2-1
CASSPPAPEQFF
>13|TRBV7-6|TRBJ2-2
CASSQTPTGELFF
>16|TRBV19|TRBJ2-7
CASSMVWGQASYEQYF
>16|TRBV18|TRBJ2-5
CASSPRGLAGEGTQYF
>14|TRBV15|TRBJ1-3
CATSLHRGMDTIYF
>13|TRBV15|TRBJ2-1
CATSRDPPNEQFF
>16|TRBV4-1|TRBJ1-4
CASSPNGAQANEKLFF
>15|TRBV10-3|TRBJ1-2
CAISESVTAYYGYTF
>14|TRBV5-1|TRBJ1-1
CASSLSLLVPQAFF
>17|TRBV5-4|TRBJ2-7
CASSPGTSGIRVYEQYF
>14|TRBV7-9|TRBJ1-1
CASSSPDRGTEAFF
>13|TRBV11-2|TRBJ2-1
CASSLEVANEQFF
>14|TRBV29-1|TRBJ2-2
CSVVGGMNTGELFF
>16|TRBV25-1|TRBJ1-1
CASSKRGVFLNTEAFF
>19|TRBV18|TRBJ2-7
CASSPFLAGYGGGPYEQYF
>18|TRBV5-1|TRBJ2-3
CASSSGLGTGSTADTQYF
>15|TRBV28|TRBJ2-2
CASSLQGGVTGELFF
>14|TRBV5-6|TRBJ2-1
CASIGRKAYNEQFF